A selection of T cell receptor beta chains follows, all from one sample in a study of T cells after yellow fever vaccination. TCRdb re-called the 5' RACE reads with MiXCR, one entry per CDR3 protein. The sample contains more than 10,000 distinct CDR3 sequences, 4.5% to 5% of which appear only once. Sequenced here: PBMCs, either bulk or a sorted T-cell subset (CD4+, CD8+, memory, or dextramer-sorted; not recorded which), sampled 45 days after the yellow fever booster vaccination. These receptors all come from a man younger than 40 who received the YFV17D yellow fever vaccine. Both conserved end residues are part of each CDR3. A D gene is named only where the DNA matches it firmly. For some rows the clone size is stated as once, few or many, or as a class when expanded; others skip it.

d_call: .
v_call: TRBV30
clone_size: many
j_call: TRBJ2-1
cdr3_length: 15
cdr3_nt: TGTGCCTGGAGAGGAGCCTGGGAACCCTACAATGAGCAGTTCTTC
cdr3_aa: CAWRGAWEPYNEQFF

d_call: TRBD2
v_call: TRBV4-3
clone_size: many
j_call: TRBJ2-7
cdr3_length: 17
cdr3_nt: TGCGCCAGCAGCCAAGAAGGAGGTTCTAGCGGGTTCTACGAGCAGTACTTC
cdr3_aa: CASSQEGGSSGFYEQYF

d_call: .
v_call: TRBV12-3/TRBV12-4
clone_size: many
j_call: TRBJ1-1
cdr3_length: 14
cdr3_nt: TGTGCCAGCAGTTCCGGATTCCCGAACACTGAAGCTTTCTTT
cdr3_aa: CASSSGFPNTEAFF

d_call: .
v_call: TRBV4-3
clone_size: many
j_call: TRBJ2-7
cdr3_length: 15
cdr3_nt: TGCGCCAGCAGCCAAGAATGGTCCCCGGGCTACGAGCAGTACTTC
cdr3_aa: CASSQEWSPGYEQYF

d_call: TRBD2
v_call: TRBV4-1
clone_size: many
j_call: TRBJ2-5
cdr3_length: 16
cdr3_nt: TGCGCCAGCAGCCAAGCTCCAGCGGGAGTCCAAGAGACCCAGTACTTC
cdr3_aa: CASSQAPAGVQETQYF

d_call: TRBD1
v_call: TRBV7-6
clone_size: many
j_call: TRBJ1-1
cdr3_length: 11
cdr3_nt: TGTGCCAGCAGCCAACAGGGGCGAGCTTTCTTT
cdr3_aa: CASSQQGRAFF

d_call: TRBD1
v_call: TRBV20-1
clone_size: many
j_call: TRBJ2-3
cdr3_length: 14
cdr3_nt: TGCAGTGGTACCAGGGGGAGTTTGACAGATACGCAGTATTTT
cdr3_aa: CSGTRGSLTDTQYF

d_call: TRBD2
v_call: TRBV5-4
clone_size: many
j_call: TRBJ2-2
cdr3_length: 16
cdr3_nt: TGTGCCAGCAGCTTGGGAGTGTCGGGGGGCACCGGGGAGCTGTTTTTT
cdr3_aa: CASSLGVSGGTGELFF

d_call: TRBD2
v_call: TRBV12-3/TRBV12-4
clone_size: many
j_call: TRBJ2-7
cdr3_length: 16
cdr3_nt: TGTGCCAGCAGTCGCGAGAGGACGGGAGGTAATTACGAGCAGTACTTC
cdr3_aa: CASSRERTGGNYEQYF

d_call: .
v_call: TRBV19
clone_size: many
j_call: TRBJ2-7
cdr3_length: 15
cdr3_nt: TGTGCCAGTAGTATTGATGGCGGGATCACCTACGAGCAGTACTTC
cdr3_aa: CASSIDGGITYEQYF

d_call: TRBD2
v_call: TRBV20-1
clone_size: many
j_call: TRBJ2-2
cdr3_length: 11
cdr3_nt: TGCAGTGGCGGGAGTCACGGGGAGCTGTTTTTT
cdr3_aa: CSGGSHGELFF

d_call: .
v_call: TRBV20-1
clone_size: few
j_call: TRBJ2-7
cdr3_length: 16
cdr3_nt: TGCAGTGCGAGCCGAGCGTTGGCTTATGTAAGCTACGAGCAGTACTTC
cdr3_aa: CSASRALAYVSYEQYF

d_call: .
v_call: TRBV11-2
clone_size: medium-sized
j_call: TRBJ2-1
cdr3_length: 16
cdr3_nt: TGTGCCAGCAGCTTAGTACGTCAGGGCATATACAATGAGCAGTTCTTC
cdr3_aa: CASSLVRQGIYNEQFF

d_call: .
v_call: TRBV5-6
clone_size: .
j_call: TRBJ1-1
cdr3_length: 17
cdr3_nt: TGTGCCAGCAGCCTGGGGCTCAGGAGCTCCATGAACACTGAAGCTTTCTTT
cdr3_aa: CASSLGLRSSMNTEAFF

d_call: TRBD1
v_call: TRBV4-3
clone_size: .
j_call: TRBJ1-6
cdr3_length: 19
cdr3_nt: TGCGCCAGCAGCCAAGATCCCGGGACAGGGAGCTCCTATAATTCACCCCTCCACTTT
cdr3_aa: CASSQDPGTGSSYNSPLHF

d_call: TRBD1
v_call: TRBV19
clone_size: .
j_call: TRBJ1-1
cdr3_length: 13
cdr3_nt: TGTGCCAGTAGGGGGACAGGGCGATCTGAAGCTTTCTTT
cdr3_aa: CASRGTGRSEAFF

d_call: .
v_call: TRBV7-7
clone_size: many
j_call: TRBJ2-7
cdr3_length: 13
cdr3_nt: TGTGCCAGCAGTTCGGACATTGCCTACGAGCAGTACTTC
cdr3_aa: CASSSDIAYEQYF

d_call: .
v_call: TRBV18
clone_size: many
j_call: TRBJ2-4
cdr3_length: 15
cdr3_nt: TGTGCCAGCTCACCCGGGAGTCTGGCCAAAAACATTCAGTACTTC
cdr3_aa: CASSPGSLAKNIQYF

d_call: TRBD1
v_call: TRBV9
clone_size: many
j_call: TRBJ1-1
cdr3_length: 16
cdr3_nt: TGTGCCAGCCGACGAGCCAGGGACAGCCTCCTCGCTGAAGCTTTCTTT
cdr3_aa: CASRRARDSLLAEAFF

d_call: TRBD2
v_call: TRBV20-1
clone_size: many
j_call: TRBJ2-7
cdr3_length: 13
cdr3_nt: TGCAGTGCTTCCGGGACTAGCGGGTACGAGCAGTACTTC
cdr3_aa: CSASGTSGYEQYF

d_call: TRBD1
v_call: TRBV12-3/TRBV12-4
clone_size: many
j_call: TRBJ2-7
cdr3_length: 13
cdr3_nt: TGTGCCAGCAGCACAGGGGTGGTCTACGAGCAGTACTTC
cdr3_aa: CASSTGVVYEQYF

d_call: .
v_call: TRBV12-3/TRBV12-4
clone_size: many
j_call: TRBJ2-5
cdr3_length: 15
cdr3_nt: TGTGCCAGCAGTTTGGTATGGGGAGGCGAAGAGACCCAGTACTTC
cdr3_aa: CASSLVWGGEETQYF

d_call: .
v_call: TRBV7-8
clone_size: many
j_call: TRBJ2-5
cdr3_length: 13
cdr3_nt: TGTGCCAGCAGCTTAAATTTTTGGGAGACCCAGTACTTC
cdr3_aa: CASSLNFWETQYF

d_call: .
v_call: TRBV7-2
clone_size: many
j_call: TRBJ1-2
cdr3_length: 13
cdr3_nt: TGTGCCAGCAGCTTAGGGGGATCGCTAGGCTACACCTTC
cdr3_aa: CASSLGGSLGYTF

d_call: .
v_call: TRBV29-1
clone_size: many
j_call: TRBJ2-7
cdr3_length: 13
cdr3_nt: TGCAGCGTTGAAGAGGGGGCACGCTACGAGCAGTACTTC
cdr3_aa: CSVEEGARYEQYF

d_call: .
v_call: TRBV15
clone_size: many
j_call: TRBJ1-1
cdr3_length: 13
cdr3_nt: TGTGCCACCTGGCAGGGGATAGGCACTGAAGCTTTCTTT
cdr3_aa: CATWQGIGTEAFF

d_call: .
v_call: TRBV7-9
clone_size: many
j_call: TRBJ1-2
cdr3_length: 12
cdr3_nt: TGTGCCAGCAGCCTCGACGGCGGGGGCTACACCTTC
cdr3_aa: CASSLDGGGYTF

d_call: .
v_call: TRBV6-5
clone_size: many
j_call: TRBJ2-5
cdr3_length: 16
cdr3_nt: TGTGCCAGCAGTTACTCCCAGACAGGTTATCAAGAGACCCAGTACTTC
cdr3_aa: CASSYSQTGYQETQYF

d_call: .
v_call: TRBV5-4
clone_size: many
j_call: TRBJ2-7
cdr3_length: 15
cdr3_nt: TGTGCCAGCAGCTTCTCTGAGGGGAGCCCTCGGGAGCAGTACTTC
cdr3_aa: CASSFSEGSPREQYF

d_call: .
v_call: TRBV7-2
clone_size: many
j_call: TRBJ2-5
cdr3_length: 16
cdr3_nt: TGTGCCAGCAGCTTAGGGGAGGCTTACTCGGGGGAGACCCAGTACTTC
cdr3_aa: CASSLGEAYSGETQYF

d_call: TRBD2
v_call: TRBV30
clone_size: many
j_call: TRBJ2-2
cdr3_length: 14
cdr3_nt: TGTGCCTGGAAGAATGCGGGAGGCACCGGGGAGCTGTTTTTT
cdr3_aa: CAWKNAGGTGELFF

d_call: .
v_call: TRBV24-1
clone_size: many
j_call: TRBJ2-2
cdr3_length: 14
cdr3_nt: TGTGCCACCAGTGCGAGGGACACTACCGGGGAGCTGTTTTTT
cdr3_aa: CATSARDTTGELFF

d_call: TRBD1
v_call: TRBV5-1
clone_size: many
j_call: TRBJ1-5
cdr3_length: 15
cdr3_nt: TGCGCCAGCAGCTTGGGGGACAGCCGCAATCAGCCCCAGCATTTT
cdr3_aa: CASSLGDSRNQPQHF

d_call: TRBD2
v_call: TRBV20-1
clone_size: many
j_call: TRBJ2-3
cdr3_length: 17
cdr3_nt: TGCAGTGCTAGAGCCACCATGTCAAGCGGGAGGACAGATACGCAGTATTTT
cdr3_aa: CSARATMSSGRTDTQYF

d_call: .
v_call: TRBV27
clone_size: many
j_call: TRBJ2-3
cdr3_length: 15
cdr3_nt: TGTGCCAGCAGTTTATACGGAGGAGGCACAGATACGCAGTATTTT
cdr3_aa: CASSLYGGGTDTQYF

d_call: .
v_call: TRBV7-2
clone_size: many
j_call: TRBJ2-2
cdr3_length: 16
cdr3_nt: TGTGCCAGCAGCTTAGTCCCCTTACAGAACACCGGGGAGCTGTTTTTT
cdr3_aa: CASSLVPLQNTGELFF

d_call: .
v_call: TRBV15
clone_size: many
j_call: TRBJ2-5
cdr3_length: 11
cdr3_nt: TGTGCCACCAGCAGAGAGGCGGACCAGTACTTC
cdr3_aa: CATSREADQYF

d_call: .
v_call: TRBV18
clone_size: many
j_call: TRBJ2-5
cdr3_length: 16
cdr3_nt: TGTGCCAGCTCACATAAGACAGATACTACTCAAGAGACCCAGTACTTC
cdr3_aa: CASSHKTDTTQETQYF

d_call: .
v_call: TRBV6-1
clone_size: many
j_call: TRBJ2-1
cdr3_length: 15
cdr3_nt: TGTGCCAGCAGTCCCACAGGGACCTCCTACAATGAGCAGTTCTTC
cdr3_aa: CASSPTGTSYNEQFF

d_call: .
v_call: TRBV30
clone_size: .
j_call: TRBJ2-7
cdr3_length: 12
cdr3_nt: TGTGCCTGGAGTGTACAACATTACGAGCAGTACTTC
cdr3_aa: CAWSVQHYEQYF

d_call: .
v_call: TRBV7-2
clone_size: many
j_call: TRBJ2-3
cdr3_length: 15
cdr3_nt: TGTGCCAGCAGCTTACCAGGGGGAGGCGTAGATACGCAGTATTTT
cdr3_aa: CASSLPGGGVDTQYF

d_call: .
v_call: TRBV20-1
clone_size: many
j_call: TRBJ2-1
cdr3_length: 16
cdr3_nt: TGCAGTGCTAGAGCAGGGGAAACGGGAGCCGACAATGAGCAGTTCTTC
cdr3_aa: CSARAGETGADNEQFF

d_call: .
v_call: TRBV5-1
clone_size: many
j_call: TRBJ2-5
cdr3_length: 12
cdr3_nt: TGCGCCAGCAGCTTGAATAGTGAGACCCAGTACTTC
cdr3_aa: CASSLNSETQYF

d_call: TRBD2
v_call: TRBV4-3
clone_size: many
j_call: TRBJ2-7
cdr3_length: 15
cdr3_nt: TGCGCCAGCAGCCAAGGGACTAGCCCAGACCTCAAGCAGTACTTC
cdr3_aa: CASSQGTSPDLKQYF

d_call: .
v_call: TRBV4-3
clone_size: many
j_call: TRBJ2-1
cdr3_length: 15
cdr3_nt: TGCGCCAGCAGCCAAGAGAGGGAGCGCTACAATGAGCAGTTCTTC
cdr3_aa: CASSQERERYNEQFF

d_call: .
v_call: TRBV12-3/TRBV12-4
clone_size: many
j_call: TRBJ2-2
cdr3_length: 13
cdr3_nt: TGTGCCAGCAGTCTCGGATCAACCGGGGAGCTGTTTTTT
cdr3_aa: CASSLGSTGELFF

d_call: TRBD1
v_call: TRBV28
clone_size: many
j_call: TRBJ2-7
cdr3_length: 13
cdr3_nt: TGTGCCAGCAGTCCAGGGACAGACTACGAGCAGTACTTC
cdr3_aa: CASSPGTDYEQYF

d_call: .
v_call: TRBV10-3
clone_size: many
j_call: TRBJ2-3
cdr3_length: 15
cdr3_nt: TGTGCCATCAGTGAGTCTGCAGGACACACAGATACGCAGTATTTT
cdr3_aa: CAISESAGHTDTQYF

d_call: TRBD2
v_call: TRBV6-2/TRBV6-3
clone_size: many
j_call: TRBJ2-1
cdr3_length: 17
cdr3_nt: TGTGCCACCAAGTTCAGGGGGGGTAGCGGGAGACGGAATGAGCAGTTCTTC
cdr3_aa: CATKFRGGSGRRNEQFF

d_call: TRBD2
v_call: TRBV18
clone_size: many
j_call: TRBJ2-1
cdr3_length: 13
cdr3_nt: TGTGCCAGCTCCAAAGGACTAGACGATGAGCAGTTCTTC
cdr3_aa: CASSKGLDDEQFF